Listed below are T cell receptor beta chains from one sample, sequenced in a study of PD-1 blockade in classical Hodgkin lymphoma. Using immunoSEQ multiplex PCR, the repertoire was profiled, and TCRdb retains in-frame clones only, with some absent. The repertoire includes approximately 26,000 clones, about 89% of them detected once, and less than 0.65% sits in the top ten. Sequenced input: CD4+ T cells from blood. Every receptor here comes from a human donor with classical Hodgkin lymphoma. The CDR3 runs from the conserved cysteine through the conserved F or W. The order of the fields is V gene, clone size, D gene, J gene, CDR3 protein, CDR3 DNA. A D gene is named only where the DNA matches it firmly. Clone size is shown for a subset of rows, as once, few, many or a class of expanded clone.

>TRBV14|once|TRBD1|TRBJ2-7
CASSQQGVNEQYF
TGTGCCAGCAGCCAACAGGGGGTCAACGAGCAGTACTTC
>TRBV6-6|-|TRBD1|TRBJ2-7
CASSRAGTGIHEQYF
TGTGCCAGCAGTCGAGCCGGGACAGGGATCCACGAGCAGTACTTC
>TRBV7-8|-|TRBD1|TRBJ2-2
CASSLVRTGWYTGELFF
TGTGCCAGCAGCTTAGTGCGGACAGGGTGGTACACCGGGGAGCTGTTTTTT
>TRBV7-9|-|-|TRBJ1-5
CASSLRGEGNQPQHF
TGTGCCAGCAGCTTACGGGGGGAAGGCAATCAGCCCCAGCATTTT
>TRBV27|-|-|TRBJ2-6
CASSLYGAGANVLTF
TGTGCCAGCAGTTTATACGGGGCTGGGGCCAACGTCCTGACTTTC
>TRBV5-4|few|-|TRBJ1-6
CASSALGSSPLHF
TGTGCCAGCAGCGCTCTAGGTAGTTCACCCCTCCACTTT
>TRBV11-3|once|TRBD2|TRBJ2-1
CASSLAGGARGGSYNEQFF
TGTGCCAGCAGCCTTGCTGGTGGAGCGCGGGGGGGCTCCTACAATGAGCAGTTCTTC
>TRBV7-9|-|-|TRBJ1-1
CASSLEVISTEAFF
TGTGCCAGCAGCTTAGAGGTTATTAGCACTGAAGCTTTCTTT
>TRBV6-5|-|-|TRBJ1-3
CASSYSSPYSGNTIYF
TGTGCCAGCAGTTACTCGAGCCCTTACTCTGGAAACACCATATATTTT
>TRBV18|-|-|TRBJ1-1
CASSPTGQTGNTEAFF
TGTGCCAGCTCACCAACAGGGCAAACTGGGAACACTGAAGCTTTCTTT
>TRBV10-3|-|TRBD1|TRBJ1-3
CAISDLQGNRNTIYF
TGTGCCATCAGCGACCTACAGGGGAATCGAAACACCATATATTTT
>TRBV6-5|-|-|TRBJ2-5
CASSYSSGGPETQYF
TGTGCCAGCAGTTACTCCTCGGGGGGCCCAGAGACCCAGTACTTC
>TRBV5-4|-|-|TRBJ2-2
CASSWEFSGELFF
TGTGCCAGCAGCTGGGAGTTTTCCGGGGAGCTGTTTTTT
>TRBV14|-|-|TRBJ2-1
CASSQEVGGPVQFF
TGTGCCAGCAGCCAAGAGGTCGGGGGGCCGGTGCAATTCTTC
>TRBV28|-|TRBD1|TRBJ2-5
CASSKTGGGETQYF
TGTGCCAGCAGCAAGACAGGGGGCGGCGAGACCCAGTACTTC
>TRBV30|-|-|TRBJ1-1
CALDRGWTEAFF
TGTGCCTTGGACCGGGGTTGGACTGAAGCTTTCTTT
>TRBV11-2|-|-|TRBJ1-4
CASSLRVSELFF
TGTGCCAGCAGCTTAAGGGTATCGGAACTGTTTTTT
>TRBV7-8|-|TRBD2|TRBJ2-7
CASSSWTSATYEQYF
TGTGCCAGCAGCTCCTGGACTAGCGCAACCTACGAGCAGTACTTC
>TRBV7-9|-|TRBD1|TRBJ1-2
CASSLATGKNYGYTF
TGTGCCAGCAGCTTAGCGACAGGGAAGAACTATGGCTACACCTTC
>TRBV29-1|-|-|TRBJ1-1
CSVASTGTANTEAFF
TGCAGCGTTGCGTCGACCGGGACGGCGAACACTGAAGCTTTCTTT
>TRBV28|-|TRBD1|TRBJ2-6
CASKPGQGASGANVLTF
TGTGCCAGCAAGCCGGGACAGGGGGCTTCTGGGGCCAACGTCCTGACTTTC
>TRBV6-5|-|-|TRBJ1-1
CASSYYREGTEAFF
TGTGCCAGCAGTTACTACAGGGAGGGGACTGAAGCTTTCTTT
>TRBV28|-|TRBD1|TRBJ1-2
CASSPPRDSSHGYTF
TGTGCCAGCAGCCCACCTCGGGACAGCTCCCATGGCTACACCTTC
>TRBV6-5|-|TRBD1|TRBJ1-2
CASSPGQGADYGYTF
TGTGCCAGCAGTCCGGGACAGGGGGCTGACTATGGCTACACCTTC
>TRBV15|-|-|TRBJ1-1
CATSKGRLNTEAFF
TGTGCCACCAGCAAAGGACGGTTGAACACTGAAGCTTTCTTT
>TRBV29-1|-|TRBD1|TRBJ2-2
CSVRDRGPGELFF
TGCAGCGTTCGAGACAGGGGCCCCGGGGAGCTGTTTTTT
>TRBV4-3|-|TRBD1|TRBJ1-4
CASSTTGAYNEKLFF
TGCGCCAGCAGCACCACAGGGGCGTATAATGAAAAACTGTTTTTT
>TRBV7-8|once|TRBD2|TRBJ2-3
CASSLARRGARTDTQYF
TGTGCCAGCAGCTTAGCAAGGCGGGGGGCAAGGACAGATACGCAGTATTTT
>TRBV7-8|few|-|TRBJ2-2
CASNFMGSGELFF
TGTGCCAGCAACTTTATGGGGTCCGGGGAGCTGTTTTTT
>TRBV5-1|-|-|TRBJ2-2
CASSPLESQNTGELFF
TGCGCCAGCAGCCCCCTGGAGAGCCAGAACACCGGGGAGCTGTTTTTT
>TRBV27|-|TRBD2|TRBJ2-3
CASSLGYGGGFADTQYF
TGTGCCAGCAGTTTAGGGTACGGCGGGGGATTTGCAGATACGCAGTATTTT
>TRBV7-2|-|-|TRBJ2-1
CASSLASGGSYNEQFF
TGTGCCAGCAGCTTAGCATCCGGGGGCTCCTACAATGAGCAGTTCTTC
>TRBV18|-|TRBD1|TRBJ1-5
CASSPTGQGPYSNQPQHF
TGTGCCAGCTCACCGACGGGACAGGGCCCGTATAGCAATCAGCCCCAGCATTTT
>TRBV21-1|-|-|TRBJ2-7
CASSAAGTLYEQYF
TGTGCCAGCAGCGCTGCCGGGACCCTATACGAGCAGTACTTC
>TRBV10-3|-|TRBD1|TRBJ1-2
CAISESGTESNYGYTF
TGTGCCATCAGTGAGTCGGGGACAGAGTCTAACTATGGCTACACCTTC
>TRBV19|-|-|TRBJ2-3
CASRRASTDTQYF
TGTGCCAGTCGGAGGGCAAGCACAGATACGCAGTATTTT
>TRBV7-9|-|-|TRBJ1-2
CASSLESSGYTF
TGTGCCAGCAGCTTAGAGAGTAGTGGCTACACCTTC
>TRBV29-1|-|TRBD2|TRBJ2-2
CSGGGSSTGELFF
TGCAGCGGGGGAGGGTCAAGCACCGGGGAGCTGTTTTTT
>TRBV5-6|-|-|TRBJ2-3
CASSLVVGGTDTQYF
TGTGCCAGCAGCTTGGTGGTCGGGGGCACAGATACGCAGTATTTT
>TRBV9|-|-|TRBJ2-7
CAGTQSDEQYF
TGTGCCGGGACGCAGTCGGACGAGCAGTACTTC
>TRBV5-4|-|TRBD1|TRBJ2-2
CASSSYRGRTGELFF
TGTGCCAGCAGCTCTTACAGGGGGCGAACCGGGGAGCTGTTTTTT
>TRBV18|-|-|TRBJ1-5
CASSPGTWQPQHF
TGTGCCAGCTCACCTGGAACGTGGCAGCCCCAGCATTTT
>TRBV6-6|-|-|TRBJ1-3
CASTTPGEINTIYF
TGTGCCAGCACGACCCCAGGAGAGATAAACACCATATATTTT
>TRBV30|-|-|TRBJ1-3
CAWSVGGNTIYF
TGTGCCTGGAGTGTCGGTGGAAACACCATATATTTT
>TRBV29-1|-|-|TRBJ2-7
CSVAILRDTVPYEQYF
TGCAGCGTTGCAATCCTCCGGGACACGGTACCCTACGAGCAGTACTTC
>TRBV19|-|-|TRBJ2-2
CASTLDHTRTELFF
TGTGCCAGTACCCTCGATCATACAAGGACAGAGCTGTTTTTT
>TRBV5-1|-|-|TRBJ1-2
CASRTTGGYGYTF
TGCGCCAGCAGGACGACAGGAGGCTATGGCTACACCTTC
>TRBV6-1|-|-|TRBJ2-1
CASSLSGNEQFF
TGTGCCAGCAGTTTGTCGGGCAATGAGCAGTTCTTC
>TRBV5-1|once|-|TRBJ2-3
CASSTYREAGTDTQYF
TGCGCCAGCAGCACCTACAGGGAAGCTGGCACAGATACGCAGTATTTT
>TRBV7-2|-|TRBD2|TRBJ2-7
CASSLTSGGAYEQYF
TGTGCCAGCAGCTTGACTAGCGGGGGGGCTTACGAGCAGTACTTC